These 7 T cell receptor beta chains originate from one sample sequenced in a study of glioma-infiltrating T cells after dendritic cell vaccination. Time point denoted: after dendritic cell vaccination, including at tumor progression/relapse. The table came from immunoSEQ multiplex PCR; TCRdb's copy has only in-frame clones and leaves some out. The sample consists of 70,000 to 90,000 clones, around four fifths of them appearing once. The sequencing here drew on blood, taken after dendritic cell vaccination. These receptors all stem from a human donor with glioblastoma.

This chain joins TRBV13 and TRBJ2-3; 7 bases agree with TRBD2. This CDR3 comprises 17 residues. J lost 0 bases, V lost 5 bases, and 11 bases had no gene match. Germline V gene sequence: CDR1 PRHDT, CDR2 FYEKMQ (reference sequence). CDR3 amino acids: CASSSTLADISTDTQYF. DNA of the CDR3: TGTGCCAGCAGCAGCACTCTAGCGGATATCAGCACAGATACGCAGTATTTT. Complete variable domain (other parts from reference TRBV13 and TRBJ2-3): AAGVIQSPRHLIKEKRETATLKCYPIPRHDTVYWYQQGPGQDPQFLISFYEKMQSDKGSIPDRFSAQQFSDYHSELNMSSLELGDSALYFCASSSTLADISTDTQYFGPGTRLTVL.

In its sample, this clone was seen once. This rearrangement joins TRBV28 to TRBJ2-2; 7 nucleotides match TRBD1. Germline loops: CDR1 MDHEN, CDR2 SYDVKM. J lost 0 bases, V lost 6 bases, and 1 base had no gene match. The CDR3 loop spans 14 amino acids. DNA of the CDR3: TGTGCCAGCAGCGGGACAGCGAACACCGGGGAGCTGTTTTTT. Its translation: CASSGTANTGELFF. The variable domain in full, completed from reference TRBV28 and TRBJ2-2, reads DVKVTQSSRYLVKRTGEKVFLECVQDMDHENMFWYRQDPGLGLRLIYFSYDVKMKEKGDIPEGYSVSREKKERFSLILESASTNQTSMYLCASSGTANTGELFFGEGSRLTVL.

The V and J genes are TRBV9 and TRBJ1-2, with D unresolved. The CDR3 is 15 residues long. Germline assignment: CDR1 SGDLS and CDR2 YYNGEE. The V end was cut by 3 bases, the J end by 6 bases, with 18 bases between. CDR3 coding DNA: TGTGCCAGCAGCGCAGACGGGATTTCTAGCGATGGCTACACCTTC. Translated, it gives CASSADGISSDGYTF.

The chain employs TRBV7-6 and TRBJ2-5; 7 nucleotides match TRBD1. CDR1 is SGHVS, CDR2 FNYEAQ, per germline. V shed 4 bases, J shed 2 bases, and the junction held 1 base outside the gene matches. The CDR3 covers 13 residues. The CDR3 sequence is CASSWGQQETQYF. DNA for the CDR3: TGTGCCAGCAGCTGGGGACAGCAAGAGACCCAGTACTTC.

The V gene is TRBV7-9, the J gene TRBJ1-4, with D unclear. There are 13 residues in the CDR3. V was pared by 1 base and J by 5 bases, with 5 bases between. Germline CDR1 SEHNR, CDR2 FQNEAQ (reference sequence). In nucleotides, the CDR3 is TGTGCCAGCAGCTTAGACGGGAATGAAAAACTGTTTTTT. It is translated as CASSLDGNEKLFF.

This chain links TRBV18 with TRBJ2-2, with a weak D call TRBD1 (6 bases). Trimming stripped 6 bases from V and 1 base from J, with 12 bases between. CDR1 and CDR2 from the germline V gene are KGHSH and LQKENI. The CDR3 runs to 15 residues. CDR3 DNA: TGTGCCAGCTCCCCAGGGACATTGAACACCGGGGAGCTGTTTTTT. It specifies CASSPGTLNTGELFF.

This chain connects TRBV5-1 to TRBJ2-5; tentative D call: TRBD1 (7 bases). CDR3 length: 18 residues. Trimming took 0 bases from V and 2 from J, leaving 20 bases between them. Germline V gene lookup returns CDR1 SGHRS and CDR2 YFSETQ. CDR3 amino acids: CASSLATWAGGGQETQYF. The CDR3 coding sequence is TGCGCCAGCAGCTTGGCCACTTGGGCAGGGGGAGGTCAAGAGACCCAGTACTTC.